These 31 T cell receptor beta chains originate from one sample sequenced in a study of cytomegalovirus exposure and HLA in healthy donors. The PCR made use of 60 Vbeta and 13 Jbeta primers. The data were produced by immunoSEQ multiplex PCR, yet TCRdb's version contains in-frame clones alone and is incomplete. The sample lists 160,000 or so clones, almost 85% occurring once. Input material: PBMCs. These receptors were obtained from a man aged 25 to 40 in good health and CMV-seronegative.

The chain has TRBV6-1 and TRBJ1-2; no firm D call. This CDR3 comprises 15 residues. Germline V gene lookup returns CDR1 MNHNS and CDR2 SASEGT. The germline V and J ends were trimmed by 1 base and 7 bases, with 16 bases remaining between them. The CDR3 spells CASSEVAGFISGYTF. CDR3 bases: TGTGCCAGCAGTGAAGTGGCAGGTTTTATCTCTGGCTACACCTTC.

The CDR3 region is CATSREYGGEQYF. CDR3 bases: TGTGCCACCAGCAGAGAGTACGGCGGTGAGCAGTACTTC. This sequence joins TRBV15 and TRBJ2-7, with D uncertain. The CDR3 loop spans 13 amino acids. CDR1 is LNHNV and CDR2 is YYDKDF in the germline V gene (reference sequence). Trimming left V 0 bases short and J 7 bases short, with 10 bases between.

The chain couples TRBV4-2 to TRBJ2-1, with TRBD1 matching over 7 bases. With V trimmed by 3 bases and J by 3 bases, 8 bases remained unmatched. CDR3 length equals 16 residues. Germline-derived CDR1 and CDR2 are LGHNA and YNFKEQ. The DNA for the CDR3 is TGTGCCAGCAGCCAGATTTCCGGGACAGTCTACAATGAGCAGTTCTTC. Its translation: CASSQISGTVYNEQFF.

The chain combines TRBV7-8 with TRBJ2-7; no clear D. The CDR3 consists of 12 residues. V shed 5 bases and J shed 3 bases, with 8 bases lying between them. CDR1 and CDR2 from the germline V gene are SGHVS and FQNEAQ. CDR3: CASSQQSYEQYF. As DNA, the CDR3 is TGTGCCAGCAGCCAACAAAGCTACGAGCAGTACTTC. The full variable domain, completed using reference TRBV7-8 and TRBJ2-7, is GAGVSQSPRYKVAKRGQDVALRCDPISGHVSLFWYQQALGQGPEFLTYFQNEAQLDKSGLPSDRFFAERPEGSVSTLKIQRTQQEDSAVYLCASSQQSYEQYFGPGTRLTVT.

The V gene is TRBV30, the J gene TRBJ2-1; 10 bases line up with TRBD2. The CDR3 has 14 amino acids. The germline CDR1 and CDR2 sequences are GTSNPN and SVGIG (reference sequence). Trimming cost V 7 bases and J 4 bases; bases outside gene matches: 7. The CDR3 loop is CAFSGTSVYNEQFF. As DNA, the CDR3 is TGTGCCTTTAGCGGGACTAGCGTTTACAATGAGCAGTTCTTC.

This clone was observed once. The CDR3 sequence: CASSQGLAASYNEQFF. DNA for the CDR3: TGCGCCAGCAGCCAAGGACTAGCGGCCTCCTACAATGAGCAGTTCTTC. The chain has TRBV4-1 and TRBJ2-1; 9 bases are shared with TRBD2. The CDR3 is 16 residues long. V lost 1 base to trimming and J lost 0 bases; unmatched junction nucleotides: 1. CDR1 MGHRA and CDR2 YSYEKL come from the germline V gene.

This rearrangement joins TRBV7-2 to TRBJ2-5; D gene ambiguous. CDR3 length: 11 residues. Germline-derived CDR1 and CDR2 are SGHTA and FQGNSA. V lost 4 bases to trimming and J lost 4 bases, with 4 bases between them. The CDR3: CASSSSETQYF. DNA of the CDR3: TGTGCCAGCAGCTCCTCAGAGACCCAGTACTTC.

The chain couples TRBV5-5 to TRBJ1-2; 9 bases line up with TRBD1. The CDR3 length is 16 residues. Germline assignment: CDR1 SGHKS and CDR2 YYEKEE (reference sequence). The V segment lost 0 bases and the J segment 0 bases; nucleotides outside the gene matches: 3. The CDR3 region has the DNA TGTGCCAGCAGCTTGGACCGGGACAGGGCTAACTATGGCTACACCTTC. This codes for CASSLDRDRANYGYTF.

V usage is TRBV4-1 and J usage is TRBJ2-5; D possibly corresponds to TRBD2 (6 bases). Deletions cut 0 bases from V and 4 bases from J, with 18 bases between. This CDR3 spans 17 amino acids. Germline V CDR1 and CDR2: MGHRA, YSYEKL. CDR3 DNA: TGCGCCAGCAGCCAAGATTCGGGCGGGGTCTGGGGAGAGACCCAGTACTTC. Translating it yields CASSQDSGGVWGETQYF.

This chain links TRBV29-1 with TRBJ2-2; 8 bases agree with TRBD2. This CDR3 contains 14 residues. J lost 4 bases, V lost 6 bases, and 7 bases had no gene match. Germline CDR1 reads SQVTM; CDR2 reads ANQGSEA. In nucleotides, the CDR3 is TGCAGCGTATCAGCGGGGGAGGTCACCGGGGAGCTGTTTTTT. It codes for CSVSAGEVTGELFF.

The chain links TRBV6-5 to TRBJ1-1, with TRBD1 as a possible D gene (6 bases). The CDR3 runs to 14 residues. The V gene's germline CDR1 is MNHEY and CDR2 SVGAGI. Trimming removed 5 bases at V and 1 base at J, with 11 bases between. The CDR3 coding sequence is TGTGCCAGCAGTCCGCTGACAGGGAACACTGAAGCTTTCTTT. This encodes CASSPLTGNTEAFF.

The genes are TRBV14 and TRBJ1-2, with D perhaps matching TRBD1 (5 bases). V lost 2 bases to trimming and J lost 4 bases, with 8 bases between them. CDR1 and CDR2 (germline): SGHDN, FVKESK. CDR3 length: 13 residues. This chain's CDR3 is CASSQKRGYGYTF. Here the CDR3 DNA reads TGTGCCAGCAGCCAAAAAAGGGGCTATGGCTACACCTTC. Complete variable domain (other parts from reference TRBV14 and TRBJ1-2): EAGVTQFPSHSVIEKGQTVTLRCDPISGHDNLYWYRRVMGKEIKFLLHFVKESKQDESGMPNNRFLAERTGGTYSTLKVQPAELEDSGVYFCASSQKRGYGYTFGSGTRLTVV.

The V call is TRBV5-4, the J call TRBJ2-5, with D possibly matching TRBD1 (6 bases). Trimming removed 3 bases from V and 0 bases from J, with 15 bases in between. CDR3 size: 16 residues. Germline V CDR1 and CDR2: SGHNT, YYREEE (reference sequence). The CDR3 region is CASSSWTEAYQETQYF. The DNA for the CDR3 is TGTGCCAGCAGCTCCTGGACAGAGGCCTACCAAGAGACCCAGTACTTC.

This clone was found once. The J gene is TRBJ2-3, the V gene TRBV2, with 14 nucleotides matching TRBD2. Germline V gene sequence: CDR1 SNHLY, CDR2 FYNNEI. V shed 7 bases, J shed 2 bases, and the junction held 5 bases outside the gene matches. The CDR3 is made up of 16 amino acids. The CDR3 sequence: CASIGLAGGFTDTQYF. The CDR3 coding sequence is TGTGCCAGCATAGGACTAGCGGGGGGTTTCACAGATACGCAGTATTTT.

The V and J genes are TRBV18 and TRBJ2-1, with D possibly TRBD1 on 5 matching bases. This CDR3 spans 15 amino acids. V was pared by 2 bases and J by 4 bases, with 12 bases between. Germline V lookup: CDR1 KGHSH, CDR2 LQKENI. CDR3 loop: CASSPETVGYNEQFF. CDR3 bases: TGTGCCAGCTCACCAGAGACAGTGGGATACAATGAGCAGTTCTTC.

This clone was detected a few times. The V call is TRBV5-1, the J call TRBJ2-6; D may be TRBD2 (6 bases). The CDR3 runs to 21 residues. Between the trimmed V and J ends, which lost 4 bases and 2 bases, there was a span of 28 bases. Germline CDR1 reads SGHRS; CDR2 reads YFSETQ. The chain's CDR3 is CASSVGRWGVGSVAGANVLTF. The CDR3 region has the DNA TGCGCCAGCAGCGTGGGCCGGTGGGGGGTTGGTAGTGTAGCTGGGGCCAACGTCCTGACTTTC.

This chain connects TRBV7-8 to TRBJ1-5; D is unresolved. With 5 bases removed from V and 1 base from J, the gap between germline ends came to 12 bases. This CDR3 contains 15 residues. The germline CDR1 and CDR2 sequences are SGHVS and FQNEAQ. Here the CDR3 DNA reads TGTGCCAGCAGCCTTAGGAGTGGCAGCAATCAGCCCCAGCATTTT. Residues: CASSLRSGSNQPQHF.

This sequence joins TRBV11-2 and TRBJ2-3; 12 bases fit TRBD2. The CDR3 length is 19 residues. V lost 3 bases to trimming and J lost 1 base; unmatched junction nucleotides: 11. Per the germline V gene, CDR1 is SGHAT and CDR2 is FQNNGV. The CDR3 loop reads CASSFRDGASGGGTDTQYF. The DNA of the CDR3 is TGTGCCAGCAGCTTCCGGGACGGGGCTAGCGGGGGGGGCACAGATACGCAGTATTTT.

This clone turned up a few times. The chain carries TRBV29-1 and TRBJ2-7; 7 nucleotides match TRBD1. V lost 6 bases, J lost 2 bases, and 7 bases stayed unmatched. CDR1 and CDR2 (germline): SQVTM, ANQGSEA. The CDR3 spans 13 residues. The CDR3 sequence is CSVGQVEAYEQYF. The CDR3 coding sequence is TGCAGCGTAGGACAGGTCGAAGCCTACGAGCAGTACTTC.

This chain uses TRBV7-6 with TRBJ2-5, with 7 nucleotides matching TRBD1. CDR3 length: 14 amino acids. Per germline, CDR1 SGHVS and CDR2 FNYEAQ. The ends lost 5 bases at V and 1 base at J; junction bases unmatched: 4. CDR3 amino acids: CASSRDRVQETQYF. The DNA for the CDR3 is TGTGCCAGCAGCCGCGACAGGGTCCAAGAGACCCAGTACTTC. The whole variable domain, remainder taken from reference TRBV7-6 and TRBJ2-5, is GAGVSQSPRYKVTKRGQDVALRCDPISGHVSLYWYRQALGQGPEFLTYFNYEAQQDKSGLPNDRFSAERPEGSISTLTIQRTEQRDSAMYRCASSRDRVQETQYFGPGTRLLVL.

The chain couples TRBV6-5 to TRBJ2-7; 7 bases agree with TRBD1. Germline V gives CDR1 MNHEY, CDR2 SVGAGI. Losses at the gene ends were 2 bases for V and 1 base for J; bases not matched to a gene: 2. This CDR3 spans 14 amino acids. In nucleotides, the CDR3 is TGTGCCAGCAGTTACGGCAGGGGGTCCTACGAGCAGTACTTC. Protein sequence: CASSYGRGSYEQYF.

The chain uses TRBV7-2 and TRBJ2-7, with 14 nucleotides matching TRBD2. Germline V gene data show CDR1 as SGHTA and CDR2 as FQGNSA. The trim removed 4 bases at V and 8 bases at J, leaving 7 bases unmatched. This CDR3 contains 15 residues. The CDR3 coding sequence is TGTGCCAGCAGCTCCCCGGGACTAGCGGGAGTTCAGCAGTACTTC. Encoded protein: CASSSPGLAGVQQYF.

Written as DNA, the CDR3 is TGTGCCAGCAAGGATGGGAGGAATTCACCCCTCCACTTT. This encodes CASKDGRNSPLHF. The chain combines TRBV27 with TRBJ1-6; D uncertain. The CDR3 consists of 13 residues. CDR1 and CDR2 from the germline V gene are MNHEY and SMNVEV (reference sequence). Deletions cut 7 bases from V and 7 bases from J, with 11 bases between.

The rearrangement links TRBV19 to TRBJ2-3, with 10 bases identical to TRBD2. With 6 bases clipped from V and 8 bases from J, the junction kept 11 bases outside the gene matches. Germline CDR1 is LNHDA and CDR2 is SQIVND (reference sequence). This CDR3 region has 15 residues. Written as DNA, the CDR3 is TGTGCCAGTAGGGACCCTAGCGGGAGTGGAATTACGCAGTATTTT. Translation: CASRDPSGSGITQYF.

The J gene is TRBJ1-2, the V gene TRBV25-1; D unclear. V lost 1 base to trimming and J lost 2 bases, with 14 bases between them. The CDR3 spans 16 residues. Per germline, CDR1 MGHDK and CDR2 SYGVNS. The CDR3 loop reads CASSESFGGRNYGYTF. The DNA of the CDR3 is TGTGCCAGCAGTGAATCATTTGGCGGCAGAAACTATGGCTACACCTTC.

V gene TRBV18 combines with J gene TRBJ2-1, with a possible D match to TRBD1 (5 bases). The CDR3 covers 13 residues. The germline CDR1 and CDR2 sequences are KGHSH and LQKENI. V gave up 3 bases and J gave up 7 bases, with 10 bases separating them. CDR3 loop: CASSPQQGNEQFF. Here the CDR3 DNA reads TGTGCCAGCTCACCTCAGCAGGGTAATGAGCAGTTCTTC.

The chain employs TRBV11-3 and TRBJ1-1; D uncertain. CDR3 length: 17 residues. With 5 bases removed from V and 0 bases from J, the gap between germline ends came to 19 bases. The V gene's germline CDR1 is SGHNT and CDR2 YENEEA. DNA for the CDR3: TGTGCCAGCAGCCCCCTAATGACACCTTATTTGAACACTGAAGCTTTCTTT. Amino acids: CASSPLMTPYLNTEAFF. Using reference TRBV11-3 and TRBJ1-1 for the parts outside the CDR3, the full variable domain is EAGVVQSPRYKIIEKKQPVAFWCNPISGHNTLYWYLQNLGQGPELLIRYENEEAVDDSQLPKDRFSAERLKGVDSTLKIQPAELGDSAVYLCASSPLMTPYLNTEAFFGQGTRLTVV.

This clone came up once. The CDR3: CASSDSWARPHQPQHF. DNA for the CDR3: TGTGCCAGCAGTGACTCTTGGGCTCGCCCTCATCAGCCCCAGCATTTT. This rearrangement joins TRBV6-4 to TRBJ1-5, with D hard to call. Trimming stripped 0 bases from V and 5 bases from J, with 14 bases between. Germline CDR1 and CDR2: MRHNA and SNTAGT. The CDR3 loop spans 16 amino acids.

The CDR3 DNA reads as TGTGCCAGCAGCCAAGGGACTAGCGGGAGGGTTGAGCAGTTCTTC. Residues: CASSQGTSGRVEQFF. The J gene is TRBJ2-1, the V gene TRBV4-2; 15 bases fit TRBD2. The trim removed 1 base at V and 9 bases at J, leaving 1 base unmatched. The CDR3 has 15 residues. Germline V gives CDR1 LGHNA, CDR2 YNFKEQ.

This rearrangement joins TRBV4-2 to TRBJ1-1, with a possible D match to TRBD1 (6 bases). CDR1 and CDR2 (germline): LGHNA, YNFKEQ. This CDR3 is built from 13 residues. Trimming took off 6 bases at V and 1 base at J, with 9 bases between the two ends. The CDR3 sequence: CASSRTENTEAFF. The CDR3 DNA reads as TGTGCCAGCAGTCGGACAGAGAACACTGAAGCTTTCTTT.

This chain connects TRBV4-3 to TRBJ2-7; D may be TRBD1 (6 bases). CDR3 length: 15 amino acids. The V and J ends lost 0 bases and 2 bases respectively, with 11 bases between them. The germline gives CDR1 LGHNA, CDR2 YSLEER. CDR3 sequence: CASSQETGLTYEQYF. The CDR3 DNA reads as TGCGCCAGCAGCCAAGAAACAGGGCTCACCTACGAGCAGTACTTC.